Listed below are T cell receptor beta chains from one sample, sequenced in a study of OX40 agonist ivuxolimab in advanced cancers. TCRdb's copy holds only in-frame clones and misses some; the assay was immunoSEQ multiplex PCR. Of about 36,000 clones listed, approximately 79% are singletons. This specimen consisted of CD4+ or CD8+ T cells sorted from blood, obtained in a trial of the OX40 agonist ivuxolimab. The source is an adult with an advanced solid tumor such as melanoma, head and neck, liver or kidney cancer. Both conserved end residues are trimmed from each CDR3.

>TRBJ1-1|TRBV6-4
ASSERTGGLYTEAF
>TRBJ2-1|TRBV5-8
ASSAVPGSYNEQF
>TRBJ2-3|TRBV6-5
ASSYSGDTQY
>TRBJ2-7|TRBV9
ASSVALAGSFDEQY
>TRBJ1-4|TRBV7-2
ASSLGLGGEKLF
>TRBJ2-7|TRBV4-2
ASIPVDRHLPTEQY
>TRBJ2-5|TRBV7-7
ASSPRQGETQY
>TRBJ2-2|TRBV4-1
ASTRTPSNTGELF
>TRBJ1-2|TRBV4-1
ASSQGGGGTNYGYT
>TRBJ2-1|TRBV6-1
ASSLDFSYNEQF
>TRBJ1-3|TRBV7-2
ASSSGSSGNTIY
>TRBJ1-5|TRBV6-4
ASSDSGQEIYNSNQPQH
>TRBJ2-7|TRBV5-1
ASSTSGTGRAGEQY
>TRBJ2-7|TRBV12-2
ASRSPQGPRGSYEQY
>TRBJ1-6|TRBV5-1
ASSRVGAAYNSPLH
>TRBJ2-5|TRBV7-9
ASSPREGGALKD
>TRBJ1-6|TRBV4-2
ASSQDSGYNSPLH
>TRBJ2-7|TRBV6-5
ASSYSGEGTYEQY
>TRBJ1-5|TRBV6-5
ASRGDRNNQPQH
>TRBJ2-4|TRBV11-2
ASSFITGLQY
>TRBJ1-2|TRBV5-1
ASSQGHKAGYT
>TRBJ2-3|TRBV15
ATSRQGQGKADTQY
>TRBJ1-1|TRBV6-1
ASINRVGLDTEAF
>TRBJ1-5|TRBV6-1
ASQGQYSNQPQH
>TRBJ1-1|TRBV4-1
ASSRREGDTEAF
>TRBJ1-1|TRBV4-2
ASSQVRATEHTEAF
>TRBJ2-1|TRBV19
ASSIIRLSGGYNEQF
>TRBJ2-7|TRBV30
AWSGGAGLTYEQY
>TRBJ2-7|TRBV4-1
ASSPLGGYEQY
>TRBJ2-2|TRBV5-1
ASRSGAGASGTGELF
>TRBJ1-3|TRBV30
AWLQGRSGNTIY
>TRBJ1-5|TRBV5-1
ASSLGGINQPQH
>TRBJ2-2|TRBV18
ASSSARTGELF
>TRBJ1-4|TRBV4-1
ASTRTGPNEKLF
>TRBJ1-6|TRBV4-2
ASSPSDQGVNSPLH
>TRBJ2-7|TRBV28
ASRIRQGSSYEQY
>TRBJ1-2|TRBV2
ASSEFSGGNSGYT
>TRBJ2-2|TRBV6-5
ASSGQGETGELF
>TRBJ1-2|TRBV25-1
ASSEAGAYGYT
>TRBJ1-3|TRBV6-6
ASSYPDSGNTIY
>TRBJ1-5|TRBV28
ASSLSGFGNQPQH
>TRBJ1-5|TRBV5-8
ASSAGTGYYNQPQH
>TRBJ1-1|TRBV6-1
ASTPSGPLTEAF
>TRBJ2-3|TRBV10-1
ASSDPGLDTQY
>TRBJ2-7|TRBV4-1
ASSQDRRGSIPYEQY
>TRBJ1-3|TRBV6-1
ASRVPEWENTIY
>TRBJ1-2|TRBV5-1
ASSLGQSYGYT
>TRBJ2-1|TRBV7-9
ASQMEYNEQF
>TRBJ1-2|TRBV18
ASSPSRDIYGYT
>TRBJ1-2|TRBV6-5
ASSSTGINYGYT
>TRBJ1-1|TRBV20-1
SARVTGEAF